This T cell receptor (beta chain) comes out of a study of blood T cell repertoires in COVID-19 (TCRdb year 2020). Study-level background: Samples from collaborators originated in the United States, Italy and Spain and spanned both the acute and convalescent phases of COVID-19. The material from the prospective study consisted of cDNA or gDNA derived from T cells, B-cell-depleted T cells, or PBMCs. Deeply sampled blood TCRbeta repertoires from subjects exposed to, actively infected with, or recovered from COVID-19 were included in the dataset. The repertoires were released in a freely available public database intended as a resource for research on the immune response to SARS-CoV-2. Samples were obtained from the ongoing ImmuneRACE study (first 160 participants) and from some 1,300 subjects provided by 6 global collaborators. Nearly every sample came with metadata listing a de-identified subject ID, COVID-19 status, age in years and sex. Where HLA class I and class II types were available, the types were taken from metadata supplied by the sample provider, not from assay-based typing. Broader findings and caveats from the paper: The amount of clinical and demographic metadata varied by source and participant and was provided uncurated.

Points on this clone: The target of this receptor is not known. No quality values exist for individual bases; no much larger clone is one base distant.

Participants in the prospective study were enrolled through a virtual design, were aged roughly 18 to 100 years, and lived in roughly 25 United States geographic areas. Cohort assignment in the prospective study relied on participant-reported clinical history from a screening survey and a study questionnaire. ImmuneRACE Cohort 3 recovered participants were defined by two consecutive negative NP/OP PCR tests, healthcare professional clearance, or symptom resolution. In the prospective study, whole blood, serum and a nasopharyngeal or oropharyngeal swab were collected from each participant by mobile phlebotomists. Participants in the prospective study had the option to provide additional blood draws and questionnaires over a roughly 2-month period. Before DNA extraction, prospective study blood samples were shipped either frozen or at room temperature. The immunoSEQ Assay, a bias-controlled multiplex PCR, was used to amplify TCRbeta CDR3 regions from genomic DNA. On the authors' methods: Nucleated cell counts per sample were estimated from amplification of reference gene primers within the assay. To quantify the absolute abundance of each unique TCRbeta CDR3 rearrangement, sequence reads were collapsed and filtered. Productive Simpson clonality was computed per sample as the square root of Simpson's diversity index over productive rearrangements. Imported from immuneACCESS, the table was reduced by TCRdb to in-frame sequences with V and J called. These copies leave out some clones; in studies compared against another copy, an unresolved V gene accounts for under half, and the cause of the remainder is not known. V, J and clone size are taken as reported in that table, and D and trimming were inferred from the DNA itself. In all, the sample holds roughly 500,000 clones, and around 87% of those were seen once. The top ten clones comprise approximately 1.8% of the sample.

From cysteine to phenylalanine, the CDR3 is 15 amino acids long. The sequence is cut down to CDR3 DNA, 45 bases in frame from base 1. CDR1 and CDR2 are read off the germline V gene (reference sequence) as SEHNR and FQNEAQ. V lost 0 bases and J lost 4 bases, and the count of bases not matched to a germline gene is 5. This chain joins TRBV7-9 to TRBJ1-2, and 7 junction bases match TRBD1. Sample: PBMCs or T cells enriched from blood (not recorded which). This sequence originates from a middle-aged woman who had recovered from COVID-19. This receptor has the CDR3 CASSLAAGGGYGYTF. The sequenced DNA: TGTGCCAGCAGCTTAGCGGCAGGGGGTGGCTATGGCTACACCTTC.